The 11 T cell receptor beta chains listed next were all sequenced from one sample in a study of radiation and T cells in renal cell carcinoma. Regarding time point: blood 4 weeks post-SBRT, at nephrectomy. This sample's treatment: 15 Gy SBRT to primary tumor, nephrectomy 4 weeks later. Clones were sequenced by immunoSEQ multiplex PCR, and TCRdb holds only the in-frame ones, with some missing. The table lists approximately 65,000 clones, over 60% of them singletons. The sequences come from blood, collected from a patient whose treatment included radiotherapy and nephrectomy. The source of these receptors is a man between 60 and 75 years old with renal cell carcinoma.

The rearrangement links TRBV7-9 to TRBJ2-7; D might be TRBD1 (5 bases). The germline V gene encodes CDR1 SEHNR and CDR2 FQNEAQ (reference sequence). The CDR3 length is 13 residues. V lost 1 base and J 3 bases, leaving 7 bases between the germline ends. In DNA, the CDR3 is TGTGCCAGCAGCTTAGGGGGCCTCTACGAGCAGTACTTC. The encoded protein is CASSLGGLYEQYF. Complete variable domain (other parts from reference TRBV7-9 and TRBJ2-7): DTGVSQNPRHKITKRGQNVTFRCDPISEHNRLYWYRQTLGQGPEFLTYFQNEAQLEKSRLLSDRFSAERPKGSFSTLEIQRTEQGDSAMYLCASSLGGLYEQYFGPGTRLTVT.

This clone was observed a handful of times. V usage is TRBV4-3 and J usage is TRBJ2-1; maybe TRBD1 (5 bases). Trimming stripped 1 base from V and 3 bases from J, with 10 bases between. The CDR3 has 15 amino acids. CDR1 is LGHNA and CDR2 is YSLEER in the germline V gene. The CDR3 loop is CASSQVSGIYNEQFF. The CDR3 nucleotides read TGCGCCAGCAGCCAAGTATCAGGGATCTACAATGAGCAGTTCTTC.

The chain joins TRBV6-1 to TRBJ2-5; no clear D gene. The length of the CDR3 is 13 residues. V was trimmed by 11 bases and J by 8 bases, leaving 21 bases between them. The germline CDR1 and CDR2 sequences are MNHNS and SASEGT. The CDR3 bases are TGTGCCGCCCGGGCGCAGCCTACGCCAACCCAGTACTTC. Its translation: CAARAQPTPTQYF.

The sample holds a few counts of this clone. The chain joins TRBV6-4 to TRBJ2-1; 10 positions agree with TRBD2. Germline V gene lookup returns CDR1 MRHNA and CDR2 SNTAGT. The CDR3 runs 14 residues. V was clipped by 4 bases and J by 5 bases; unmatched bases: 2. Written as DNA, the CDR3 is TGTGCCAGCAGTGGACTAGCGGGCAACAATGAGCAGTTCTTC. Encoded protein: CASSGLAGNNEQFF.

The chain uses TRBV13 and TRBJ2-1, with 10 bases aligning to TRBD2. V lost 1 base and J lost 7; bases outside the gene matches: 4. The CDR3 contains 15 residues. Per the germline V gene, CDR1 is PRHDT and CDR2 is FYEKMQ (reference sequence). CDR3: CASSLVSSGGNEQFF. The CDR3 DNA follows: TGTGCCAGCAGCTTAGTTTCTAGCGGGGGAAATGAGCAGTTCTTC.

To note about this clone: The same CDR3 can be traced to other DNA sequences in this sample. The gene calls are TRBV9 and TRBJ2-3, with TRBD1 identical over 7 bases. The germline CDR1 and CDR2 sequences are SGDLS and YYNGEE. The junction had 3 bases not matched to a gene; V was cut back by 0 bases and J by 2 bases. The CDR3 has 15 amino acids. CDR3 nucleotide sequence: TGTGCCAGCAGCGTAGGTACAGGGGACACAGATACGCAGTATTTT. Amino acid sequence: CASSVGTGDTDTQYF.

The V call is TRBV7-7, the J call TRBJ2-7; TRBD2 is a possible D gene (5 bases). CDR3 length: 17 amino acids. Trimming took 5 bases from V and 0 from J, leaving 20 bases between them. From germline, CDR1 is SSHAT and CDR2 FNYEAQ (reference sequence). CDR3 amino acids: CASSPSVTGCSSYEQYV. The CDR3 DNA reads as TGTGCCAGCAGCCCCAGTGTTACGGGGTGCAGCTCCTACGAGCAGTACGTC.

This chain connects TRBV5-5 to TRBJ2-7, with D unclear. CDR1 and CDR2 from the germline V gene are SGHKS and YYEKEE (reference sequence). Trimming cost V 0 bases and J 5 bases, with 9 bases left between them. CDR3 length: 13 residues. The CDR3 nucleotides read TGTGCCAGCAGCTTGGTCCCGGATAACGAGCAGTACGTC. Its translation is CASSLVPDNEQYV.

The chain combines TRBV9 with TRBJ2-2; possible D gene TRBD2, 6 bases. Trimming removed 0 bases at V and 0 bases at J, with 12 bases between. This CDR3 region has 17 residues. Germline CDR1 and CDR2: SGDLS and YYNGEE. The CDR3 sequence is CASSVASTGANTGELFF. The CDR3 DNA reads as TGTGCCAGCAGCGTAGCTTCAACGGGAGCGAACACCGGGGAGCTGTTTTTT.

The chain employs TRBV6-1 and TRBJ2-1; 13 bases are shared with TRBD2. Germline CDR1 reads MNHNS; CDR2 reads SASEGT. Germline trimming cut 1 base from V and 9 bases from J; bases unmatched to any gene: 6. The CDR3 extends over 16 amino acids. The CDR3 sequence: CASSEGGLAGASEQFF. The CDR3 DNA is TGTGCCAGCAGTGAAGGAGGACTAGCGGGGGCCTCTGAGCAGTTCTTC.

The chain couples TRBV7-8 to TRBJ1-6, with D hard to call. Between the trimmed V and J ends, which lost 4 bases and 0 bases, there was a span of 4 bases. Per germline, CDR1 SGHVS and CDR2 FQNEAQ. This CDR3 has 14 amino acids. CDR3 in amino acids: CASSYSSYNSPLHF. CDR3 bases: TGTGCCAGCAGCTATAGCTCCTATAATTCACCCCTCCACTTT.